Each of the 32 T cell receptor beta chains below was sequenced from the same sample in a study of Tregs in tolerant kidney transplant recipients. Repertoires were generated with immunoSEQ multiplex PCR, while TCRdb's copy carries only in-frame clones and drops some. Counted here are around 74,000 clones, 95% to 98% occurring once; the ten biggest clones make up roughly 0.59%. The source was CD4+ T cells from blood, collected before the transplant. All receptors come from a human donor who received a combined kidney and bone marrow transplant.

The chain recombines TRBV7-3 with TRBJ2-2; 8 positions match TRBD1. Germline loops: CDR1 SGHTA, CDR2 FQGTGA. This CDR3 contains 14 residues. Trimming removed 4 bases from V and 5 bases from J; junction bases left unmatched: 3. The CDR3 is CASSSTGATGELFF. CDR3 in DNA: TGTGCCAGCAGCTCGACAGGGGCAACCGGGGAGCTGTTTTTT.

The rearrangement links TRBV2 to TRBJ2-7; TRBD2 aligns across 10 bases. CDR3 length: 14 amino acids. The J segment lost 2 bases and the V segment lost 4 bases, leaving 2 bases of the junction unmatched. Germline-derived CDR1 and CDR2 are SNHLY and FYNNEI. CDR3 sequence reads: CASSGGLAAYEQYF. CDR3 nucleotides: TGTGCCAGCAGTGGAGGACTAGCGGCCTACGAGCAGTACTTC. The variable domain in full, completed from reference TRBV2 and TRBJ2-7, reads EPEVTQTPSHQVTQMGQEVILRCVPISNHLYFYWYRQILGQKVEFLVSFYNNEISEKSEIFDDQFSVERPDGSNFTLKIRSTKLEDSAMYFCASSGGLAAYEQYFGPGTRLTVT.

This clone has just one count. CDR3 residues: CASSGGPQHF. CDR3 DNA: TGTGCCAGCAGTGGAGGGCCCCAGCATTTT. The chain links TRBV28 to TRBJ1-5; D call uncertain. CDR1 and CDR2 (germline): MDHEN, SYDVKM. The CDR3 totals 10 residues. V gave up 5 bases and J gave up 9 bases, with 5 bases separating them.

The V gene is TRBV7-2, the J gene TRBJ2-5; TRBD2 matches at 13 bases. The junction had 4 bases not matched to a gene; V was cut back by 5 bases and J by 1 base. CDR3 length equals 16 residues. Germline assignment: CDR1 SGHTA and CDR2 FQGNSA. The CDR3 sequence: CASSRTSGRFQETQYF. The CDR3 coding sequence is TGTGCCAGCAGCCGGACTAGCGGGAGATTCCAAGAGACCCAGTACTTC.

The V gene is TRBV7-2, the J gene TRBJ2-3; 7 positions agree with TRBD2. Germline assignment: CDR1 SGHTA and CDR2 FQGNSA. Losses at the gene ends were 2 bases for V and 6 bases for J; bases not matched to a gene: 8. This CDR3 comprises 15 residues. Here the CDR3 DNA reads TGTGCCAGCAGCTTACCATGGGGGGGGGTGGATACGCAGTATTTT. Amino acid sequence: CASSLPWGGVDTQYF.

This clone was observed once. The chain links TRBV10-3 to TRBJ2-2, with 13 bases that match TRBD2. The ends lost 4 bases at V and 0 bases at J; junction bases unmatched: 8. CDR1 and CDR2 (germline): ENHRY, SYGVKD. CDR3 length: 19 amino acids. The CDR3 loop reads CAISARLAGGKSNTGELFF. CDR3 DNA: TGTGCCATCAGTGCCCGACTAGCGGGGGGCAAATCGAACACCGGGGAGCTGTTTTTT.

V is TRBV7-9 and J is TRBJ2-1; 7 nucleotides match TRBD2. The CDR3 has 17 residues. The J segment lost 0 bases and the V segment lost 5 bases, leaving 10 bases of the junction unmatched. CDR1 is SEHNR and CDR2 is FQNEAQ in the germline V gene (reference sequence). CDR3 sequence: CASSRTLTSDSYNEQFF. The CDR3 DNA is TGTGCCAGCAGCCGAACCCTAACTAGCGACTCCTACAATGAGCAGTTCTTC.

This clone has a single count. This chain links TRBV27 with TRBJ2-3; 9 bases fit TRBD2. The CDR3 runs 19 residues. J gave up 0 bases and V 2 bases, and 12 bases lay outside the gene matches. Germline assignment: CDR1 MNHEY and CDR2 SMNVEV (reference sequence). The CDR3 nucleotides read TGTGCCAGCAGTTTAATTCCCCCTAGACTAGCGGAAAGCACAGATACGCAGTATTTT. Translation: CASSLIPPRLAESTDTQYF.

The chain has TRBV9 and TRBJ2-7; perhaps TRBD1 as D (6 bases). V was trimmed by 0 bases and J by 2 bases, leaving 9 bases between them. Germline V gives CDR1 SGDLS, CDR2 YYNGEE. There are 14 residues in the CDR3. CDR3 nucleotide sequence: TGTGCCAGCAGCGTAGAAAAGGGGGCCTACGAGCAGTACTTC. Translation: CASSVEKGAYEQYF. The whole variable domain, filled in from reference TRBV9 and TRBJ2-7, reads DSGVTQTPKHLITATGQRVTLRCSPRSGDLSVYWYQQSLDQGLQFLIQYYNGEERAKGNILERFSAQQFPDLHSELNLSSLELGDSALYFCASSVEKGAYEQYFGPGTRLTVT.

The rearrangement uses TRBV28 and TRBJ2-7; D gene ambiguous. V was cut by 6 bases and J by 5 bases, with 8 bases left in between. Germline CDR1 is MDHEN and CDR2 is SYDVKM. The CDR3 runs to 11 residues. In nucleotides, the CDR3 is TGTGCCAGCAGAAATCCTGACGAGCAGTACTTC. It is translated as CASRNPDEQYF.

The J gene is TRBJ1-1, the V gene TRBV11-2, with 7 bases identical to TRBD1. J was trimmed by 5 bases and V by 4 bases; bases with no gene match: 4. CDR3 size: 13 residues. The germline gives CDR1 SGHAT, CDR2 FQNNGV. CDR3 amino acids: CASSSQGRTEAFF. DNA of the CDR3: TGTGCCAGCAGCTCACAGGGGCGGACTGAAGCTTTCTTT.

The V gene is TRBV28, the J gene TRBJ1-1; possible D gene TRBD1, 6 bases. From germline, CDR1 is MDHEN and CDR2 SYDVKM. The V gene lost 4 bases and the J gene lost 5 bases, with 17 bases spanning the gap. The CDR3 contains 15 residues. The CDR3 is CASSWGGHGGTEAFF. For the CDR3, the DNA is TGTGCCAGCAGTTGGGGGGGGCATGGAGGAACTGAAGCTTTCTTT. Drawing the rest from reference TRBV28 and TRBJ1-1, the complete variable domain is DVKVTQSSRYLVKRTGEKVFLECVQDMDHENMFWYRQDPGLGLRLIYFSYDVKMKEKGDIPEGYSVSREKKERFSLILESASTNQTSMYLCASSWGGHGGTEAFFGQGTRLTVV.

In DNA, the CDR3 is TGTGCCAGCAGCTTAGTGGGGACATTAAATGAAAAACTGTTTTTT. This sequence encodes CASSLVGTLNEKLFF. The genes are TRBV7-2 and TRBJ1-4; D possibly corresponds to TRBD1 (6 bases). From germline, CDR1 is SGHTA and CDR2 FQGNSA. The CDR3 is 15 residues long. The ends were cut back, 1 base at V and 5 bases at J, with 11 bases in the middle. The full variable domain, in which reference TRBV7-2 and TRBJ1-4 provide the parts outside the CDR3, is GAGVSQSPSNKVTEKGKDVELRCDPISGHTALYWYRQSLGQGLEFLIYFQGNSAPDKSGLPSDRFSAERTGGSVSTLTIQRTQQEDSAVYLCASSLVGTLNEKLFFGSGTQLSVL.

V is TRBV30 and J is TRBJ2-3; weak D call: TRBD2 (5 bases). Trimming cost V 4 bases and J 0 bases, with 8 bases left between them. The CDR3 is made up of 13 amino acids. Germline V CDR1 and CDR2: GTSNPN, SVGIG (reference sequence). Here the CDR3 reads CAWKRASTDTQYF. The CDR3 DNA reads as TGTGCCTGGAAGAGGGCGAGCACAGATACGCAGTATTTT. The full variable domain, rest sourced from reference TRBV30 and TRBJ2-3, is SQTIHQWPATLVQPVGSPLSLECTVEGTSNPNLYWYRQAAGRGLQLLFYSVGIGQISSEVPQNLSASRPQDRQFILSSKKLLLSDSGFYLCAWKRASTDTQYFGPGTRLTVL.

This chain uses TRBV9 with TRBJ1-3; possible D gene TRBD1, 5 bases. There are 16 residues in the CDR3. Germline-derived CDR1 and CDR2 are SGDLS and YYNGEE. V shed 0 bases and J shed 2 bases, with 12 bases lying between them. CDR3 protein: CASSVGLAGTGNTIYF. CDR3 sequence (DNA): TGTGCCAGCAGCGTAGGGCTGGCAGGGACTGGAAACACCATATATTTT.

This clone was seen a single time. The gene calls are TRBV7-9 and TRBJ2-7; D is uncertain. V was pared by 2 bases and J by 2 bases, with 10 bases between. This CDR3 has 14 residues. Per the germline V gene, CDR1 is SEHNR and CDR2 is FQNEAQ (reference sequence). CDR3 bases: TGTGCCAGCAGCTTATCTTCAGAACCCTACGAGCAGTACTTC. It codes for CASSLSSEPYEQYF.

The rearrangement links TRBV4-3 to TRBJ1-6; the D is unclear. This CDR3 comprises 14 residues. CDR1 and CDR2 from the germline V gene are LGHNA and YSLEER. V lost 0 bases and J 10 bases, leaving 10 bases between the germline ends. CDR3 loop: CASSQDPGVSPLHF. The CDR3 DNA reads TGCGCCAGCAGCCAAGACCCCGGAGTCTCACCCCTCCACTTT.

This chain joins TRBV9 and TRBJ1-6; 8 nucleotides line up with TRBD1. From germline, CDR1 is SGDLS and CDR2 YYNGEE. The CDR3 is 15 residues long. The V gene end was trimmed by 4 bases and the J gene end by 8 bases; junction bases not matched to a gene: 8. The CDR3 nucleotides read TGTGCCAGCAGCCCGCGACAGGGGAGGGATTCACCCCTCCACTTT. Its protein product is CASSPRQGRDSPLHF.

About this clone itself: At one end the junction does not follow the germline gene, possibly because of a read error. The CDR3 here is CASSLLTASRFHF. CDR3 DNA: TGTGCCAGCAGCTTATTGACGGCTAGCCGATTCCACTTC. The gene calls are TRBV7-8 and TRBJ2-5; D possibly corresponds to TRBD2 (5 bases). CDR1 is SGHVS, CDR2 FQNEAQ, per germline. The CDR3 sequence is 13 residues long.

The chain links TRBV7-3 to TRBJ1-2; tentatively, D is TRBD1 (5 bases). This CDR3 has 13 residues. In germline, CDR1 is SGHTA, CDR2 FQGTGA. V was clipped by 5 bases and J by 4 bases, with 11 bases between them. Here the CDR3 DNA reads TGTGCCAGCAGCCCCCGGGGGGGCTATGGCTACACCTTC. Residues: CASSPRGGYGYTF.

The rearrangement links TRBV5-1 to TRBJ1-6, with D possibly TRBD1 on 5 matching bases. The length of the CDR3 is 16 residues. With 3 bases removed from V and 0 bases from J, the gap between germline ends came to 10 bases. Germline-derived CDR1 and CDR2 are SGHRS and YFSETQ. The CDR3 reads CASSYRTSSYNSPLHF. The CDR3 DNA follows: TGCGCCAGCAGCTATAGGACAAGCTCCTATAATTCACCCCTCCACTTT.

The rearrangement uses TRBV7-6 and TRBJ1-1, with 9 positions matching TRBD1. The V gene's germline CDR1 is SGHVS and CDR2 FNYEAQ. The CDR3 has 14 amino acids. V lost 5 bases to trimming and J lost 4 bases; unmatched junction nucleotides: 5. The CDR3 DNA follows: TGTGCCAGCAGCGTACAGGGGGCAAGCACTGAAGCTTTCTTT. Protein sequence: CASSVQGASTEAFF.

This clone was picked up one time. This chain connects TRBV25-1 to TRBJ1-1; 7 bases fit TRBD1. The junction had 4 bases not matched to a gene; V was cut back by 0 bases and J by 3 bases. The germline gives CDR1 MGHDK, CDR2 SYGVNS. The CDR3 contains 15 residues. CDR3: CASSEYGTDYTEAFF. CDR3 in DNA: TGTGCCAGCAGTGAATACGGGACAGACTACACTGAAGCTTTCTTT.

The CDR3 is CASFGRTGELFF. CDR3 sequence (DNA): TGTGCCAGCTTTGGGCGCACCGGGGAGCTGTTTTTT. The genes are TRBV28 and TRBJ2-2; unclear D gene. This CDR3 spans 12 amino acids. With 8 bases removed from V and 4 bases from J, the gap between germline ends came to 8 bases. Germline-derived CDR1 and CDR2 are MDHEN and SYDVKM.

This chain uses TRBV7-2 with TRBJ1-5; D ambiguous. CDR1 and CDR2 from the germline V gene are SGHTA and FQGNSA. V was shortened by 2 bases and J by 3 bases, with 17 bases between the two germline ends. The CDR3 sequence is 17 residues long. DNA for the CDR3: TGTGCCAGCAGCTTACAGGTACGGGGAAATACCAATCAGCCCCAGCATTTT. Protein product: CASSLQVRGNTNQPQHF.

For this clone: At one end, the junction sequence differs from germline, possibly due to a read error. The chain uses TRBV19 and TRBJ1-2, with a tentative D call TRBD1 (5 bases). The CDR3 spans 12 residues. Germline loops: CDR1 LNHDA, CDR2 SQIVND (reference sequence). Here the CDR3 reads CASSINRYDYTF. The CDR3 region has the DNA TGTGCCAGTAGTATTAACAGGTATGACTACACCTTC.

The genes are TRBV5-1 and TRBJ2-3; D unresolved. CDR1 and CDR2 (germline): SGHRS, YFSETQ. The V gene lost 4 bases and the J gene lost 1 base, with 13 bases spanning the gap. The CDR3 covers 15 residues. The CDR3 is CASSKSQLRTDTQYF. The CDR3 nucleotides read TGCGCCAGCAGCAAATCACAGCTACGCACAGATACGCAGTATTTT. Full variable domain (missing parts from reference TRBV5-1 and TRBJ2-3): KAGVTQTPRYLIKTRGQQVTLSCSPISGHRSVSWYQQTPGQGLQFLFEYFSETQRNKGNFPGRFSGRQFSNSRSEMNVSTLELGDSALYLCASSKSQLRTDTQYFGPGTRLTVL.

The gene calls are TRBV2 and TRBJ2-5; D unresolved. Germline V gene lookup returns CDR1 SNHLY and CDR2 FYNNEI. The CDR3 spans 14 residues. The ends were cut back, 8 bases at V and 4 bases at J, with 17 bases in the middle. The CDR3 DNA follows: TGTGCCAGCGTGGGCACAGCTGTTGGAGAGACCCAGTACTTC. It codes for CASVGTAVGETQYF.

The chain carries TRBV9 and TRBJ2-5, with a weak D call TRBD2 (6 bases). Germline values: CDR1 SGDLS, CDR2 YYNGEE. This CDR3 has 15 amino acids. Trimming shortened V by 3 bases and J by 4 bases, and 16 bases separated the two germline ends. CDR3 protein: CASSATGGSGETQYF. In nucleotides, the CDR3 is TGTGCCAGCAGCGCAACTGGGGGTAGCGGAGAGACCCAGTACTTC.

This chain links TRBV29-1 with TRBJ2-6, with D unclear. CDR1 and CDR2 from the germline V gene are SQVTM and ANQGSEA. The CDR3 consists of 14 residues. V shed 6 bases and J shed 0 bases, with 9 bases lying between them. The CDR3, as DNA: TGCAGCGTCGGAGACTTCTCTGGGGCCAACGTCCTGACTTTC. Protein sequence: CSVGDFSGANVLTF.

This chain uses TRBV7-9 with TRBJ2-7, with 11 positions matching TRBD1. Germline V gene lookup returns CDR1 SEHNR and CDR2 FQNEAQ (reference sequence). The CDR3 is 15 amino acids. The junction had 8 bases not matched to a gene; V was cut back by 5 bases and J by 5 bases. In DNA form, the CDR3 reads TGTGCCAGCAGCAGTCGAGGACAGGGGGCCCACGAGCAGTACTTC. Protein: CASSSRGQGAHEQYF.

This clone came up once. This chain connects TRBV7-2 to TRBJ2-1; 7 bases map to TRBD2. This CDR3 is 15 amino acids long. Germline V gene sequence: CDR1 SGHTA, CDR2 FQGNSA. Losses at the gene ends were 7 bases for V and 0 bases for J; bases not matched to a gene: 6. The CDR3 spells CASTPRGSSYNEQFF. CDR3 DNA sequence: TGTGCCAGCACCCCCCGCGGGAGCTCCTACAATGAGCAGTTCTTC.